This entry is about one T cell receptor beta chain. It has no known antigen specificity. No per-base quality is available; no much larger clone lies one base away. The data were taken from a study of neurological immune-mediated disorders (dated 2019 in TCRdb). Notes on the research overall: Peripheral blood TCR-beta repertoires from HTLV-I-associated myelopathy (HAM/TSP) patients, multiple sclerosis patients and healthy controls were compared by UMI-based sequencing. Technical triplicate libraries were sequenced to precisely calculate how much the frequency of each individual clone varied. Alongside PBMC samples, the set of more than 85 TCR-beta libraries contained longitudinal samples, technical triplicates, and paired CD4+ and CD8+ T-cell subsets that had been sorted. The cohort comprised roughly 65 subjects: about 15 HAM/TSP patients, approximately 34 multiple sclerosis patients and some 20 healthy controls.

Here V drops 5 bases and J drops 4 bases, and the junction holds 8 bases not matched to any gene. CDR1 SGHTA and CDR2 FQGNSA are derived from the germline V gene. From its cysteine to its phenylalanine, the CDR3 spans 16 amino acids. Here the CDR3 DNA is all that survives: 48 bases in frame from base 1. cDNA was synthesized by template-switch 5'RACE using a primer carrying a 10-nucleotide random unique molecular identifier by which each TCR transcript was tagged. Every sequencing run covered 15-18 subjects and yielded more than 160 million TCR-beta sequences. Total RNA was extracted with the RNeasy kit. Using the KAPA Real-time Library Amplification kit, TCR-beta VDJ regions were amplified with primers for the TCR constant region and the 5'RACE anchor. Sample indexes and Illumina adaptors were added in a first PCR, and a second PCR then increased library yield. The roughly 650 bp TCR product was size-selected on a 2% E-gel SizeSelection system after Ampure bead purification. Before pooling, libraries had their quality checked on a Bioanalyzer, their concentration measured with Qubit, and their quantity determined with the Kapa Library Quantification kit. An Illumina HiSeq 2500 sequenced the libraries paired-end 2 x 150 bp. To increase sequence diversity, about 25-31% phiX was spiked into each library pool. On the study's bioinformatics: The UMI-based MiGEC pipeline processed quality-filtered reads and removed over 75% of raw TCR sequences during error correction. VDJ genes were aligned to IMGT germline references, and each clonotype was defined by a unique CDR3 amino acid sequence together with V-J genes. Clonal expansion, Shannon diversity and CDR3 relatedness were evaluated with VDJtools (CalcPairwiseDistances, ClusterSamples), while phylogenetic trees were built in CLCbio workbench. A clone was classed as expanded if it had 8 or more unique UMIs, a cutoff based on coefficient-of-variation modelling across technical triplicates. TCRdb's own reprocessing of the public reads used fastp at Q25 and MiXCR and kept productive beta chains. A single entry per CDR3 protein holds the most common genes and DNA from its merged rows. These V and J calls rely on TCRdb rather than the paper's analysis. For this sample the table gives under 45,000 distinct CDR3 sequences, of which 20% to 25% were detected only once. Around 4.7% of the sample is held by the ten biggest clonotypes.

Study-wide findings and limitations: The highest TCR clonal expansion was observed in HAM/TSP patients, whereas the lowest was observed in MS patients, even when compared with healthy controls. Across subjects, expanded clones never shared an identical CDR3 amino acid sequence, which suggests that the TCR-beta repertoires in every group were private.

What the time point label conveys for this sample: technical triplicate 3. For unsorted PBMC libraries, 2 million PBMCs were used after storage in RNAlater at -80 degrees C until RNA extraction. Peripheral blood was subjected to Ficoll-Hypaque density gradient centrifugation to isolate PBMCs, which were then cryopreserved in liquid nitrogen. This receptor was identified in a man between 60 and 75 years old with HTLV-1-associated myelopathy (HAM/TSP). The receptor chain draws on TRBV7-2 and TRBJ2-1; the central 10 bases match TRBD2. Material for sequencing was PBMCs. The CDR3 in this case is CASSPSPGLAYNEQFF. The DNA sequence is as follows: TGTGCCAGCAGCCCAAGTCCGGGACTAGCGTACAATGAGCAGTTCTTC.